This entry concerns a single T cell receptor (beta chain). The antigen remains undetermined. The sample comes from a study of T cell responses to AZD1222 COVID-19 vaccine. Turning to the study itself: Recipients boosted at about 4 weeks or about 12 weeks are pooled.

Study-level results: Clonal diversity was possibly underestimated, and white British individuals and females predominated among donors.

Profiled with immunoSEQ multiplex PCR; TCRdb holds only in-frame clones, not every one. The top ten hold roughly 7.4% of the sample, which has more than 100,000 clones, roughly 85% seen once. The germline V gene encodes CDR1 SGHDN and CDR2 FVKESK. V lost 5 bases and J lost 2, with 19 bases in between. This CDR3 contains 17 residues. The sequence was collected from an adult in good health. The source was peripheral blood, collected on day 0 of AZD1222 vaccination. The V gene is TRBV14, the J gene TRBJ2-1; D possibly matches TRBD1 or TRBD2 (5 bases each). The CDR3 protein is CASSISRDRNAYNEQFF. The CDR3 bases are TGTGCCAGCAGCATCTCCCGGGACCGAAATGCCTACAATGAGCAGTTCTTC.